The entry below gives a single TCR beta chain sequence along with its context. The data are from a study of early T cells in non-severe SARS-CoV-2 infection. Overall study context: Chains from this unsorted whole-blood bulk RNA could not be paired.

Germline CDR1 and CDR2: MNHEY and SVGAGI. The V gene lost 4 bases and the J gene lost 10 bases, with 20 bases spanning the gap. This CDR3 contains 15 residues. Tagging with unique molecular identifiers was applied to individual cDNA molecules. TCRdb processed the 5' RACE reads anew with MiXCR; each CDR3 protein has one entry. The sample contains about 56,000 distinct CDR3 sequences, approximately 10% of which appear only once. Sequencing was performed on whole blood. The rearrangement links TRBV6-5 to TRBJ2-1, with a possible D match to TRBD2 (6 bases). The receptor comes from an adult who was a healthcare worker with PCR-confirmed SARS-CoV-2 infection or an uninfected control (not recorded which). The CDR3 nucleotides read TGTGCCAGCAGTTCCGGGGACTGGAATACTAACGAGCAGTTCTTC. As protein: CASSSGDWNTNEQFF.